This T cell receptor (beta chain) was sequenced for a study of technical replicates of blood from a few donors. Repertoires were generated with immunoSEQ multiplex PCR, while TCRdb's copy carries only in-frame clones and drops some. Here the sample spans more than 65,000 clones, approximately 78% being singletons. The CDR3 runs to 12 residues. CDR1 is SEHNR, CDR2 FQNEAQ, per germline (reference sequence). V was clipped by 2 bases and J by 6 bases, with 7 bases between them. The sample was PBMCs. This clonotype was obtained from a human donor in good health. Some clones in this sample may be carry-over from other donors' samples. The V and J genes are TRBV7-9 and TRBJ1-2; no clear D. The CDR3 loop is CASSLFPDGYTF. The CDR3 DNA is TGTGCCAGCAGCTTATTTCCGGATGGCTACACCTTC.